The present T cell receptor beta chain was sequenced within a study of beta chain features in type 1 diabetes. V dropped 5 bases and J dropped 7; count of bases not matched to a gene: 6. The CDR3 length is 15 residues. The germline V gene has CDR1 SEHNR and CDR2 FQNEAQ (reference sequence). Study-wide findings and caveats: The naive, central memory and Treg TCRB repertoires showed an apparent similarity that was greater among patients than among healthy donors.

This clone was seen only a few times. Its antigen is unknown. Every isolated RNA sample was fully reverse transcribed, so sequencing captured expressed TCRB transcripts. TCRdb's table, derived via immunoSEQ multiplex PCR, lists solely in-frame clones and lacks some. The table includes 900,000 or so clones, about 17% detected once. This chain connects TRBV7-9 to TRBJ2-1, with 12 bases aligning to TRBD2. Material: naive CD4+ T cells from blood. The sequence was collected from a woman aged 18-29 years in good health. The CDR3, as DNA: TGTGCCAGCAGCCGACGCGGGACTAGCGGGAATGAGCAGTTCTTC. This translates into CASSRRGTSGNEQFF.